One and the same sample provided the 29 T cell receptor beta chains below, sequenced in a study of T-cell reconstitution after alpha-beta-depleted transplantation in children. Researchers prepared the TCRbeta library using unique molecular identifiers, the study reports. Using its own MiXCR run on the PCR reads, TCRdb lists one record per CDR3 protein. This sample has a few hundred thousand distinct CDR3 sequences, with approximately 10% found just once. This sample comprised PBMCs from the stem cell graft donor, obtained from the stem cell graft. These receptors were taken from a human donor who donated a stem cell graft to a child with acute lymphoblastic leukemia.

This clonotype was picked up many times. DNA for the CDR3: TGCGCCAGCAGCTTGGTTGCCGGCACAGATACGCAGTATTTT. Translated, it gives CASSLVAGTDTQYF. V and J are TRBV5-1 and TRBJ2-3; no reliable D call. The CDR3 is 14 residues long. Trimming took 0 bases from V and 1 from J, leaving 6 bases between them. In germline, CDR1 is SGHRS, CDR2 YFSETQ.

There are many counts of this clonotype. DNA for the CDR3: TGTGCCAGCAGTTACTCGGGACAGGGTAACGAAAAACTGTTTTTT. The encoded protein is CASSYSGQGNEKLFF. The chain joins TRBV6-5 to TRBJ1-4; the match to TRBD1 covers 9 bases. The CDR3 totals 15 residues. Germline CDR1 and CDR2: MNHEY and SVGAGI. V shed 0 bases, J shed 8 bases, and the junction held 4 bases outside the gene matches.

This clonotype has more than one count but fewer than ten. The CDR3 here is CASSLSSTGAYEQYF. The CDR3 DNA is TGTGCCAGCAGTCTCTCTTCGACTGGGGCCTACGAGCAGTACTTC. The rearrangement uses TRBV27 and TRBJ2-7; no clear D gene. The CDR3 covers 15 residues. The V and J ends lost 5 bases and 2 bases respectively, with 16 bases between them. Germline CDR1 MNHEY, CDR2 SMNVEV (reference sequence).

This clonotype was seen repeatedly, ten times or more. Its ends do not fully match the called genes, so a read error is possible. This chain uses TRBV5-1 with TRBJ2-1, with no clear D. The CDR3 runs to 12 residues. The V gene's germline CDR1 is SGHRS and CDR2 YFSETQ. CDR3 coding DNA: TGTGCCAGCAGTTTGGTATACAATGAGCAGTTCTTC. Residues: CASSLVYNEQFF.

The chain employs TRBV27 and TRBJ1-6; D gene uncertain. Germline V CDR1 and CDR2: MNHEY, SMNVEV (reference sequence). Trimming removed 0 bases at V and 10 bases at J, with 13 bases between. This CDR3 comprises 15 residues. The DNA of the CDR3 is TGTGCCAGCAGTTTATCGCGGCGGGCCCTCTCACCCCTCCACTTT. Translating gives CASSLSRRALSPLHF.

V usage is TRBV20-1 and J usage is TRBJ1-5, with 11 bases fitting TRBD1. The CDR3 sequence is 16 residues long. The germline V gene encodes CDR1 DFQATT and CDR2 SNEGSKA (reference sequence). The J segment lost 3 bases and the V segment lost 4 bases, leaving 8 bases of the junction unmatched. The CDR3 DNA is TGCAGTGCTAATCTCCGGGACAGGGGGTTCAATCAGCCCCAGCATTTT. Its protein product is CSANLRDRGFNQPQHF.

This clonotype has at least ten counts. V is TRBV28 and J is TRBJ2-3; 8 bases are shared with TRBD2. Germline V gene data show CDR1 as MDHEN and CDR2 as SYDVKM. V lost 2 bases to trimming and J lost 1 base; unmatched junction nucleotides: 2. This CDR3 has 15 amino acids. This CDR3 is CASSLPGGGTDTQYF. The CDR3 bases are TGTGCCAGCAGTTTACCGGGAGGGGGCACAGATACGCAGTATTTT.

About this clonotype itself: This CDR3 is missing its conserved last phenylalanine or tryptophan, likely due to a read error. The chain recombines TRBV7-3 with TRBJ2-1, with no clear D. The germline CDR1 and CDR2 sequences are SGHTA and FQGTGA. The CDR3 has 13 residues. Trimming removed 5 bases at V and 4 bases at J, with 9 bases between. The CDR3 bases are TGTGCCAGCAGCACGGCGATTTACAATGAGCAGTTCTTG. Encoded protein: CASSTAIYNEQFL.

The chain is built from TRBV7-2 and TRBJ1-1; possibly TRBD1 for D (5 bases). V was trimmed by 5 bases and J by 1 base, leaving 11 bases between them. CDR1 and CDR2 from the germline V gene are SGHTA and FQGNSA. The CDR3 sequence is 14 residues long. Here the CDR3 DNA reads TGTGCCAGCAGCATCCGAACAGGGAACACTGAAGCTTTCTTT. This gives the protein CASSIRTGNTEAFF.

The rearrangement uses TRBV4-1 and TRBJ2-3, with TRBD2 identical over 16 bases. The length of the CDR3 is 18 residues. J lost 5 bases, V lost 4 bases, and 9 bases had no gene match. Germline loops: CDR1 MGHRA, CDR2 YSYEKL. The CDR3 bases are TGCGCCAGCAGCCCGGGACTAGCGGGAGGGCGCAGGCGAGATACGCAGTATTTT. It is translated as CASSPGLAGGRRRDTQYF.

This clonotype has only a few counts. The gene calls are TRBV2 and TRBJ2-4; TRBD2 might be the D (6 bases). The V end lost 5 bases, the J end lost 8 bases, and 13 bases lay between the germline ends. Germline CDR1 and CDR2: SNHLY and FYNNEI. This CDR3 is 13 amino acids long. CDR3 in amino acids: CASSSGTGDIQYF. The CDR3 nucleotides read TGTGCCAGCAGTAGTGGGACGGGGGACATTCAGTACTTC.

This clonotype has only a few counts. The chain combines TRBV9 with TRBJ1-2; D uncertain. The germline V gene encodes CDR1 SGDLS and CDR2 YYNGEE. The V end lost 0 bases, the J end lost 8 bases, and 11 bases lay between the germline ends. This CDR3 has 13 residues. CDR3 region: CASSVAEGIGYTF. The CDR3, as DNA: TGTGCCAGCAGCGTAGCTGAAGGGATCGGCTACACCTTC. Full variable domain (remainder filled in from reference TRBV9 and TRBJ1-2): DSGVTQTPKHLITATGQRVTLRCSPRSGDLSVYWYQQSLDQGLQFLIQYYNGEERAKGNILERFSAQQFPDLHSELNLSSLELGDSALYFCASSVAEGIGYTFGSGTRLTVV.

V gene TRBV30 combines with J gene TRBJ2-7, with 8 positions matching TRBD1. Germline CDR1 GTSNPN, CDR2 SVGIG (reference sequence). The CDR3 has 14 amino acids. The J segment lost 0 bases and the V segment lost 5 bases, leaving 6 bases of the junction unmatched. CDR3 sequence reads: CAWAGGRGSYEQYF. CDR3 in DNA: TGTGCCTGGGCAGGGGGCCGGGGCTCCTACGAGCAGTACTTC.

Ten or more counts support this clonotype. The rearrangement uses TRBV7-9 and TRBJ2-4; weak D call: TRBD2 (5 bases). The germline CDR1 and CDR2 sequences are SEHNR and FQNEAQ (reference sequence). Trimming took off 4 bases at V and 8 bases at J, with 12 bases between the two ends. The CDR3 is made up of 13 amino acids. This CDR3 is CASSSRGLHIQYF. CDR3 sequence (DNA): TGTGCCAGCAGCTCGAGAGGGCTGCACATTCAGTACTTC.

CDR3 sequence: CASSSPGTSGRVEQFF. Here the CDR3 DNA reads TGTGCCAGCAGCTCCCCCGGGACTAGCGGGAGAGTTGAGCAGTTCTTC. The chain has TRBV7-2 and TRBJ2-1; 14 bases line up with TRBD2. Germline loops: CDR1 SGHTA, CDR2 FQGNSA. V lost 4 bases and J lost 9; bases outside the gene matches: 8. This CDR3 region has 16 residues.

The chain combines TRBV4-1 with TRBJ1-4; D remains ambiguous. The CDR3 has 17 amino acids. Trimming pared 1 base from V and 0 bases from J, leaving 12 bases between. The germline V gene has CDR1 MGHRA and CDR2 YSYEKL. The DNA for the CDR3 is TGCGCCAGCAGCCAAGTTGGGGTTGGGGCAACTAATGAAAAACTGTTTTTT. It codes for CASSQVGVGATNEKLFF.

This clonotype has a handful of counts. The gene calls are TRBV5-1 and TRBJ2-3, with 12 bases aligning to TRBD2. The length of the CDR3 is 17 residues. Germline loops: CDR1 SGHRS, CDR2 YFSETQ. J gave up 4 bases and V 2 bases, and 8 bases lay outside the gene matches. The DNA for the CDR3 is TGCGCCAGCAGCTTCGGTCCGGCTAGCGGGAGGGCAGATACGCAGTATTTT. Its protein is CASSFGPASGRADTQYF.

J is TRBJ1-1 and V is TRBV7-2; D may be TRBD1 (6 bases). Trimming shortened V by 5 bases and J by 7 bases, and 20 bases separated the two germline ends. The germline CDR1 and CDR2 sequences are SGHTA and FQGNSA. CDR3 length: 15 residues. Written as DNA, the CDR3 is TGTGCCAGCAGCCTAGGGGGGCAGGGCGTCCGTGAAGCTTTCTTT. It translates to CASSLGGQGVREAFF.

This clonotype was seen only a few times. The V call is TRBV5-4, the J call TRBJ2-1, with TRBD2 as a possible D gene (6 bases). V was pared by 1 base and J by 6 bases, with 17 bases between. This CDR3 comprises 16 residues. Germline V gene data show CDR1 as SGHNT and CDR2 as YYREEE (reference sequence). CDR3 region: CASSLLRWEVGNEQFF. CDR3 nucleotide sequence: TGTGCCAGCAGCTTGTTAAGGTGGGAGGTCGGCAATGAGCAGTTCTTC.

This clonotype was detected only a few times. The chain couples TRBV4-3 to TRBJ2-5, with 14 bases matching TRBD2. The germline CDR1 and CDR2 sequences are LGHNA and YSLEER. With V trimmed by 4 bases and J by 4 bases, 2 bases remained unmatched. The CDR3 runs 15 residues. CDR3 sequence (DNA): TGCGCCAGCAGCCCCGGGACTAGCGGGAGAGAGACCCAGTACTTC. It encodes CASSPGTSGRETQYF.

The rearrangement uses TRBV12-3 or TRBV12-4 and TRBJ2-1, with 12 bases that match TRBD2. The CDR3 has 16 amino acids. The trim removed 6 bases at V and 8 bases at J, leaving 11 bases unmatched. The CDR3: CASRNLAGGPGHEQFF. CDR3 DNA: TGTGCCAGCAGGAATCTAGCGGGAGGGCCGGGGCATGAGCAGTTCTTC.

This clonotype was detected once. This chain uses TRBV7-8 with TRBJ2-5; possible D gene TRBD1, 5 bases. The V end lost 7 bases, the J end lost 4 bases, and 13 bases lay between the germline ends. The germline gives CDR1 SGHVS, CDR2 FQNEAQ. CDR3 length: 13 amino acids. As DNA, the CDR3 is TGTGCCAGCAAAGGGGAAGAGAGAGAGACCCAGTACTTC. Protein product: CASKGEERETQYF.

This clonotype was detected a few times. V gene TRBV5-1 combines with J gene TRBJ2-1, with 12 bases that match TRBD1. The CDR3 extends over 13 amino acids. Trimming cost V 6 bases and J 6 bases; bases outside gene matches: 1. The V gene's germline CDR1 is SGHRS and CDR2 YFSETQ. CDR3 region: CASKGQGANEQFF. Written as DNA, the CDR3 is TGCGCCAGCAAGGGACAGGGGGCCAATGAGCAGTTCTTC.

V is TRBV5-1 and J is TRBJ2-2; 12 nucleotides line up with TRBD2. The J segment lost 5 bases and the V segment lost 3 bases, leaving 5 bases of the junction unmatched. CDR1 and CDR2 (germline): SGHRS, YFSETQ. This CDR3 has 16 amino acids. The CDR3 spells CASSYGLAGMTGELFF. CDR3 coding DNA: TGCGCCAGCAGCTATGGACTAGCGGGGATGACCGGGGAGCTGTTTTTT.

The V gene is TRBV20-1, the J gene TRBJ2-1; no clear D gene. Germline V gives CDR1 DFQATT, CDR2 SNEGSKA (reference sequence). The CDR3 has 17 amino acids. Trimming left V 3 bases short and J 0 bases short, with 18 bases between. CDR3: CSASPEPFSSSYNEQFF. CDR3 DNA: TGCAGTGCTAGCCCTGAACCCTTTTCGAGCTCCTACAATGAGCAGTTCTTC.

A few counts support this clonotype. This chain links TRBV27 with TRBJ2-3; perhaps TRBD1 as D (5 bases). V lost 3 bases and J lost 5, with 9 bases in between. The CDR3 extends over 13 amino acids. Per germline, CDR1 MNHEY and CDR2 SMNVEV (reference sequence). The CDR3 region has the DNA TGTGCCAGCAGTTTGTGGGGCATAGATACGCAGTATTTT. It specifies CASSLWGIDTQYF.

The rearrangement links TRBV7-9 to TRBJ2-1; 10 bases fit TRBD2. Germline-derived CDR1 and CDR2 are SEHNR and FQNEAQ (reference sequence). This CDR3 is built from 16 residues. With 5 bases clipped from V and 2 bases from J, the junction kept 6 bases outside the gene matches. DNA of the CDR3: TGTGCCAGCAGCACTGTGACTAGCGGGCCCTACAATGAGCAGTTCTTC. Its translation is CASSTVTSGPYNEQFF.

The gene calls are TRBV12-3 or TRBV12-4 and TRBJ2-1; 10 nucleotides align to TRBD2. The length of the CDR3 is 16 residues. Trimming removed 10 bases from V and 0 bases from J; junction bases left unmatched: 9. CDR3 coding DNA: TGTGCCACCCGGACTAGCGGAAGAAGCTCCTACAATGAGCAGTTCTTC. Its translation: CATRTSGRSSYNEQFF.

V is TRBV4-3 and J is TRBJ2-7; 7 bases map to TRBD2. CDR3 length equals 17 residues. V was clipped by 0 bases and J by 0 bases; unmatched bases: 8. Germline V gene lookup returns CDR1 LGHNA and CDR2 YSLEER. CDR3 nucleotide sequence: TGCGCCAGCAGCCAAGAATCCGTAGCGGGTAGCTCCTACGAGCAGTACTTC. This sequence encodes CASSQESVAGSSYEQYF.